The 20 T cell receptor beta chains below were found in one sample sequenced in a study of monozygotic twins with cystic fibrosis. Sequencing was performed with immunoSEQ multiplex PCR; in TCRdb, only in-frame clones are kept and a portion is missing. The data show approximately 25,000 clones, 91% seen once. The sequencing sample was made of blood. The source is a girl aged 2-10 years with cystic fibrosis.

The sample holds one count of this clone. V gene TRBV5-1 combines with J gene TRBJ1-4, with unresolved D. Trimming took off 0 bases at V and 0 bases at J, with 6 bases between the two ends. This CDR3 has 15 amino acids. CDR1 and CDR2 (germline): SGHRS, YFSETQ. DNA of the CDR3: TGCGCCAGCAGCTTGGGCGTGGCAACTAATGAAAAACTGTTTTTT. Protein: CASSLGVATNEKLFF. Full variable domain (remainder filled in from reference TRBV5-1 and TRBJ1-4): KAGVTQTPRYLIKTRGQQVTLSCSPISGHRSVSWYQQTPGQGLQFLFEYFSETQRNKGNFPGRFSGRQFSNSRSEMNVSTLELGDSALYLCASSLGVATNEKLFFGSGTQLSVL.

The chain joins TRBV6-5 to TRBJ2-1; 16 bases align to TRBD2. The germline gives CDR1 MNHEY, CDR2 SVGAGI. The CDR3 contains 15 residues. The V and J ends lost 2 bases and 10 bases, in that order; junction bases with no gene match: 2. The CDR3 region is CASSYGTSGGAEQFF. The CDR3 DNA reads TGTGCCAGCAGTTACGGGACTAGCGGGGGGGCGGAGCAGTTCTTC.

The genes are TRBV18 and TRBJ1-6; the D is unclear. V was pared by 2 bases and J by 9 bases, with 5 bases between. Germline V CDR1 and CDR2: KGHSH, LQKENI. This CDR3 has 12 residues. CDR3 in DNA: TGTGCCAGCTCACCATGGAGTTCACCCCTCCACTTT. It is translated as CASSPWSSPLHF.

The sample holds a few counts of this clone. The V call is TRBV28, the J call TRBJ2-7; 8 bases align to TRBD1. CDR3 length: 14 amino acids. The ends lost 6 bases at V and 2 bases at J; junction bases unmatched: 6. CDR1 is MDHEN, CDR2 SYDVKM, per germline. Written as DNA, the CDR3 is TGTGCCAGCAGGCGGACAGGGAGAACCTACGAGCAGTACTTC. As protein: CASRRTGRTYEQYF. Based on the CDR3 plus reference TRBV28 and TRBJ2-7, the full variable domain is DVKVTQSSRYLVKRTGEKVFLECVQDMDHENMFWYRQDPGLGLRLIYFSYDVKMKEKGDIPEGYSVSREKKERFSLILESASTNQTSMYLCASRRTGRTYEQYFGPGTRLTVT.

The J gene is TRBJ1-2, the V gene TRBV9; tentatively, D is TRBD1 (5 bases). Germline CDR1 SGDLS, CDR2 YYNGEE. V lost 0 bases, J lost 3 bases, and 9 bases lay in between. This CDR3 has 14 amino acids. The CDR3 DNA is TGTGCCAGCAGCGTAGCGGGACGGGACTATGGCTACACCTTC. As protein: CASSVAGRDYGYTF.

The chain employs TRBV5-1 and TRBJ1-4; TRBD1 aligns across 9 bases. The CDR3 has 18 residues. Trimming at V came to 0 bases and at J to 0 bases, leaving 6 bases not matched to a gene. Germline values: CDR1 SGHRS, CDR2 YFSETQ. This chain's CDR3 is CASSLGTGVLSTNEKLFF. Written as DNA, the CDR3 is TGCGCCAGCAGCTTGGGGACAGGGGTACTTTCAACTAATGAAAAACTGTTTTTT.

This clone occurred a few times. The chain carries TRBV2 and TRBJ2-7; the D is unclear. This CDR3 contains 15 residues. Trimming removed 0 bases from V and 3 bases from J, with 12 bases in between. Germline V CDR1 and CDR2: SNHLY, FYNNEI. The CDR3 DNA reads TGTGCCAGCAGTGAAGCGACGGGTCTCAACTACGAGCAGTACTTC. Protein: CASSEATGLNYEQYF. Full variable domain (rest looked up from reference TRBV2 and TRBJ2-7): EPEVTQTPSHQVTQMGQEVILRCVPISNHLYFYWYRQILGQKVEFLVSFYNNEISEKSEIFDDQFSVERPDGSNFTLKIRSTKLEDSAMYFCASSEATGLNYEQYFGPGTRLTVT.

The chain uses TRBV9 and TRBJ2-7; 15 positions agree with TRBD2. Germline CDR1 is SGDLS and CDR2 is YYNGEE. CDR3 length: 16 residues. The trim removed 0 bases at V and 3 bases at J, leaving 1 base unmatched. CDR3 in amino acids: CASSVGTSGGVYEQYF. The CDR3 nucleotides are TGTGCCAGCAGCGTAGGGACTAGCGGGGGGGTCTACGAGCAGTACTTC.

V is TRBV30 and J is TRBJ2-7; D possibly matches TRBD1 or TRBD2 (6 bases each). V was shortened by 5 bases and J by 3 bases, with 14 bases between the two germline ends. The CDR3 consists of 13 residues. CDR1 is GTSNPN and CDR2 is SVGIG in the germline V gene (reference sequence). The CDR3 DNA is TGTGCCTGGCAAGGGGGGTTGGGCTACGAGCAGTACTTC. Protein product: CAWQGGLGYEQYF.

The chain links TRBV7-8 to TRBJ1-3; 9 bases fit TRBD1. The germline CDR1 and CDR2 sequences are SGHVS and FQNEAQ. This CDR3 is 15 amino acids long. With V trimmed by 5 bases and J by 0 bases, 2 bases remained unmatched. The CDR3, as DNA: TGTGCCAGCAGCCCACAGGGGGCCTCTGGAAACACCATATATTTT. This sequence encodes CASSPQGASGNTIYF.

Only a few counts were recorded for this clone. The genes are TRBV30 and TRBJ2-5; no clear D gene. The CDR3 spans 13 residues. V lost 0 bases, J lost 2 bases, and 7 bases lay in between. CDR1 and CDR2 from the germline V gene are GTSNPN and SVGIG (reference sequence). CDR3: CAWSVARQETQYF. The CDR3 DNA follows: TGTGCCTGGAGTGTAGCCAGACAAGAGACCCAGTACTTC.

Here the CDR3 DNA reads TGCGCCAGCAGCCAAGTCCCGACAGGTTCTTACTACGAGCAGTACTTC. This gives the protein CASSQVPTGSYYEQYF. V is TRBV4-3 and J is TRBJ2-7, with D possibly matching TRBD1 (6 bases). Germline CDR1 LGHNA, CDR2 YSLEER. Between the trimmed V and J ends, which lost 1 base and 3 bases, there was a span of 16 bases. The CDR3 is 16 amino acids.

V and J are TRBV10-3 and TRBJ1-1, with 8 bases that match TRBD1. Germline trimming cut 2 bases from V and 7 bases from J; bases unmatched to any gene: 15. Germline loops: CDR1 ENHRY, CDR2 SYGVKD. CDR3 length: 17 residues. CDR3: CAISERWGGTGGFEAFF. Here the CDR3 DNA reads TGTGCCATCAGTGAGCGATGGGGTGGGACAGGCGGTTTTGAAGCTTTCTTT.

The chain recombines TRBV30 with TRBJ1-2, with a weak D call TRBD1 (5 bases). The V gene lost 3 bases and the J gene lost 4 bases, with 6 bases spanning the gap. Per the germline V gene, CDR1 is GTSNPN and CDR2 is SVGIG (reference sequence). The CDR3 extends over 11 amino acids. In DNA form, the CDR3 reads TGTGCCTGGAGGGGACCCTATGGCTACACCTTC. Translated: CAWRGPYGYTF. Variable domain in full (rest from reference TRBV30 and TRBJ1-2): SQTIHQWPATLVQPVGSPLSLECTVEGTSNPNLYWYRQAAGRGLQLLFYSVGIGQISSEVPQNLSASRPQDRQFILSSKKLLLSDSGFYLCAWRGPYGYTFGSGTRLTVV.

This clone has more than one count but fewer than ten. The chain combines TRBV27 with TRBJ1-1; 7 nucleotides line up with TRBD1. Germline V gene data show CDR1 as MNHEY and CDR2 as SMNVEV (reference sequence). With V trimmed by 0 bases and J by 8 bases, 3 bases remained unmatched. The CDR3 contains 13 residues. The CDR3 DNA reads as TGTGCCAGCAGTTTATCGCTGACAGGGGAAGCTTTCTTT. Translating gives CASSLSLTGEAFF.

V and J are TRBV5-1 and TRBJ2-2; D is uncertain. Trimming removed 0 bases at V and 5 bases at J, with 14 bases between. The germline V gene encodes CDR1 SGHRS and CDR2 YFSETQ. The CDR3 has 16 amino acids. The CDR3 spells CASSLAAGRETGELFF. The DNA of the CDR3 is TGCGCCAGCAGCTTGGCCGCTGGCAGAGAGACCGGGGAGCTGTTTTTT.

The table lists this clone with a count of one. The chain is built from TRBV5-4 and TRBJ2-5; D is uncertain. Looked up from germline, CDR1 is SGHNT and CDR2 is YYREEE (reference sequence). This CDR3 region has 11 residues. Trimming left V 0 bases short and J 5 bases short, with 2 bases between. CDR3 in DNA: TGTGCCAGCAGCTTGGCGGAGACCCAGTACTTC. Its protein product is CASSLAETQYF. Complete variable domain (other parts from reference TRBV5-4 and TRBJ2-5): ETGVTQSPTHLIKTRGQQVTLRCSSQSGHNTVSWYQQALGQGPQFIFQYYREEENGRGNFPPRFSGLQFPNYSSELNVNALELDDSALYLCASSLAETQYFGPGTRLLVL.

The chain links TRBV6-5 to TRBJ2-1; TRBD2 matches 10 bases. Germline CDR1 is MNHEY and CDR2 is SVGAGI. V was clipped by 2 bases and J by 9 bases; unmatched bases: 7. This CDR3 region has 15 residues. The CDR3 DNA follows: TGTGCCAGCAGTTACGAGGTAGCGGGGGGTATTGAGCAGTTCTTC. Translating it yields CASSYEVAGGIEQFF.

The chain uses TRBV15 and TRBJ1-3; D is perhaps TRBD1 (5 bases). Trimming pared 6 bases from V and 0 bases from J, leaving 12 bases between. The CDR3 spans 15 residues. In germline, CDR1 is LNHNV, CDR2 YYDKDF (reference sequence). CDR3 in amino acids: CATSRDGLSGNTIYF. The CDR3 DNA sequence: TGTGCCACCAGTAGGGACGGACTCTCTGGAAACACCATATATTTT.

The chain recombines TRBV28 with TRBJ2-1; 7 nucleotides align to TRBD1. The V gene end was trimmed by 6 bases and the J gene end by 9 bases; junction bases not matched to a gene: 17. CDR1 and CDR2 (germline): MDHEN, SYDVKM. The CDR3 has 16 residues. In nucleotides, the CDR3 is TGTGCCAGCAGCCTCGGCCTGGGACAGTTGATTTTTGAGCAGTTCTTC. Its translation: CASSLGLGQLIFEQFF. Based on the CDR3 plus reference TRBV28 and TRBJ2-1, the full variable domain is DVKVTQSSRYLVKRTGEKVFLECVQDMDHENMFWYRQDPGLGLRLIYFSYDVKMKEKGDIPEGYSVSREKKERFSLILESASTNQTSMYLCASSLGLGQLIFEQFFGPGTRLTVL.